Many counts were recorded for the clone carrying this T cell receptor beta chain. The data belong to a study of human T cells and chemical hapten exposure. Study information: Researchers reported sensitizing an approximately 2 cm by approximately 2 cm upper inner arm skin site with 2% DPC.

TCRdb reprocessed the RACE reads via MiXCR and lists one record per CDR3 protein. The sample holds approximately 350,000 distinct CDR3 sequences; about 6% are singletons and the top ten take around 5.8%. Time point meaning: patch test 2, 6 weeks after DPC sensitization. Treatment defined: therapeutic diphenylcyclopropenone sensitization with weekly scalp DPC. V was pared by 1 base and J by 2 bases, with 1 base of the junction left unmatched. Germline CDR1 LGHNA, CDR2 YSLEER. The length of the CDR3 is 15 residues. This TCR derives from a young woman with alopecia areata. Some clones in this sample may be carry-over from other donors' samples. V and J are TRBV4-3 and TRBJ2-7; 11 bases map to TRBD2. This specimen consisted of whole blood, obtained in connection with sensitization to the hapten diphenylcyclopropenone (DPC). CDR3 coding DNA: TGCGCCAGCAGCCAAGCTAGCGGGGGGCCCTACGAGCAGTACTTC. Translating it yields CASSQASGGPYEQYF.